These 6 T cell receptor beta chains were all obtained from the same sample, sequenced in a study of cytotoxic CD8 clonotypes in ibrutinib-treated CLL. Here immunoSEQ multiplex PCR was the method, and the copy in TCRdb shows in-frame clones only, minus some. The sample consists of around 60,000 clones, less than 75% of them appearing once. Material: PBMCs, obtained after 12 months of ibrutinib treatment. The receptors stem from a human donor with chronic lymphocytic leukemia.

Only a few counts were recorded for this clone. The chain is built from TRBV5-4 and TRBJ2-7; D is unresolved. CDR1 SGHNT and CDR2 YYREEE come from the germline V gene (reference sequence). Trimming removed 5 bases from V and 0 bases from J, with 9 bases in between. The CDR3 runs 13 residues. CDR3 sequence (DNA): TGTGCCAGCAGGGCTCCGAGCTCCTACGAGCAGTACTTC. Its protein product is CASRAPSSYEQYF.

Written as DNA, the CDR3 is TGTGCCAGCAGACTGGACGCCTCGGAGACCCAGTACTTC. Amino acid sequence: CASRLDASETQYF. The chain couples TRBV25-1 to TRBJ2-5, with D uncertain. There are 13 residues in the CDR3. CDR1 is MGHDK and CDR2 is SYGVNS in the germline V gene. Trimming removed 6 bases from V and 5 bases from J, with 13 bases in between.

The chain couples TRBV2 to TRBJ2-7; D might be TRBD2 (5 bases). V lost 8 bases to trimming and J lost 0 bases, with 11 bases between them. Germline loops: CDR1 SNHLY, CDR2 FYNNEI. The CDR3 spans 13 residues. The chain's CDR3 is CASLAEVSYEQYF. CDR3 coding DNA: TGTGCCAGCCTGGCGGAGGTCTCCTACGAGCAGTACTTC.

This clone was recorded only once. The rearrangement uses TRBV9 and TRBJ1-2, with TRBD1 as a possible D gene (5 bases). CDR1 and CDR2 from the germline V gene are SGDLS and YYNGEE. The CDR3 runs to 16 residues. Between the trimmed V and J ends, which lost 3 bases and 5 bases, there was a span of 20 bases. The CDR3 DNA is TGTGCCAGCAGCGCCACGCCCGGGACTCGGCCTTATGGCTACACCTTC. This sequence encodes CASSATPGTRPYGYTF.

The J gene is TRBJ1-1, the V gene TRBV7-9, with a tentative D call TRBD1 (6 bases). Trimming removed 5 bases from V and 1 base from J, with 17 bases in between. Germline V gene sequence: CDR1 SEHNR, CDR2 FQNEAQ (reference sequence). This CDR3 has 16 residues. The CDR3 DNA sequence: TGTGCCAGCAGCCCGCCAGGGGCGAGGAGGAACACTGAAGCTTTCTTT. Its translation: CASSPPGARRNTEAFF.

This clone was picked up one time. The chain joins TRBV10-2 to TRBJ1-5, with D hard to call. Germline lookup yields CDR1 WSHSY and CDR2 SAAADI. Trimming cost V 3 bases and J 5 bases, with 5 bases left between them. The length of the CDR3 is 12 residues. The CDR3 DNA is TGCGCCAGCAGTGACCGGGATCAGCCCCAGCATTTT. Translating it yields CASSDRDQPQHF.